This TCR beta chain is drawn from a study of blood T cell repertoires in COVID-19. Here immunoSEQ multiplex PCR was the method, and the copy in TCRdb shows in-frame clones only, minus some. The table lists roughly 300,000 clones, roughly 88% of them singletons. Germline V gene data show CDR1 as SGHNT and CDR2 as YYREEE (reference sequence). This CDR3 spans 14 amino acids. V shed 3 bases and J 3 bases; nucleotides not matched to a gene: 3. The rearrangement uses TRBV5-4 and TRBJ2-5; 9 bases align to TRBD1. The sequencing sample was made of PBMCs or T cells enriched from blood (not recorded which). The TCR sequence derives from a middle-aged woman with acute COVID-19. The CDR3 DNA follows: TGTGCCAGCAGCTCAAGGACAGGGGAAGAGACCCAGTACTTC. As protein: CASSSRTGEETQYF.